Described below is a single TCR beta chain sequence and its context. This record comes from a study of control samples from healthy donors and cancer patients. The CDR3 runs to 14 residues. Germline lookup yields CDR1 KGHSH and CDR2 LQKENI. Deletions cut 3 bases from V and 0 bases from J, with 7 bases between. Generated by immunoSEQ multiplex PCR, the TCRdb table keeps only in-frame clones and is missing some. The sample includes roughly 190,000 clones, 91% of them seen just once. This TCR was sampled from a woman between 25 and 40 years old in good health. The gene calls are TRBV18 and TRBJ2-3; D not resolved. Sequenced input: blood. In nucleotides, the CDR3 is TGTGCCAGCTCACCTAGCTATAGCACAGATACGCAGTATTTT. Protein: CASSPSYSTDTQYF. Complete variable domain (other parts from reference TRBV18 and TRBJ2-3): NAGVMQNPRHLVRRRGQEARLRCSPMKGHSHVYWYRQLPEEGLKFMVYLQKENIIDESGMPKERFSAEFPKEGPSILRIQQVVRGDSAAYFCASSPSYSTDTQYFGPGTRLTVL.